This T cell receptor (beta chain) was identified during a study of cytomegalovirus exposure and HLA in healthy donors. Study overall: An early release of data contained approximately 85 million unique TCRs, which came from HLA-typed donors.

V shed 3 bases and J shed 5 bases, with 15 bases lying between them. CDR1 is MDHEN and CDR2 is SYDVKM in the germline V gene. This CDR3 comprises 15 residues. The primer mix had 60 Vbeta and 13 Jbeta primers. Clones were sequenced by immunoSEQ multiplex PCR, and TCRdb holds only the in-frame ones, with some missing. The sample holds 160,000 or so clones, almost 85% seen once. This clone was seen a single time. What it binds is not known. Study outcomes and limitations: Links to common viral pathogens appeared, in a later analysis, for several of the most significant clusters. What TCR beta sequences reportedly achieved was accurate prediction of HLA-A and HLA-B alleles in most subjects. CMV antigen specificity was confirmed in vitro for three CMV-associated chains.

V is TRBV28 and J is TRBJ2-3; D not certain. The clonotype was recovered from a woman aged 45-65 years in good health and CMV-seronegative. Specimen: PBMCs. CDR3 nucleotide sequence: TGTGCCAGCAGTTTGGGTAGCTACCCGATAGATACGCAGTATTTT. Amino acids: CASSLGSYPIDTQYF.